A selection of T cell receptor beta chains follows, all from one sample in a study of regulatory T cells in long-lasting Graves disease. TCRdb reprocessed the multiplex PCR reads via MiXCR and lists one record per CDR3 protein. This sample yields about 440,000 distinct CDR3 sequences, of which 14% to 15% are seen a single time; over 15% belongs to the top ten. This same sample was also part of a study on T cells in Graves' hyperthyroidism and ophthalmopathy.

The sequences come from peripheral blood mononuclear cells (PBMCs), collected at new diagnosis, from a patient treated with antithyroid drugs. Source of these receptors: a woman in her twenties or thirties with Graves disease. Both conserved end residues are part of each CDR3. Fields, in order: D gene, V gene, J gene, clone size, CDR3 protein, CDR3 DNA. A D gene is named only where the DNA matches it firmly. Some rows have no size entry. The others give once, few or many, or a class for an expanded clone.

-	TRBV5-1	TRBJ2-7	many	CASSLDQVYEQYF	TGCGCCAGCAGCTTGGATCAGGTCTACGAGCAGTACTTC
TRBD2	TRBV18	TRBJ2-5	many	CASSPWSTSGQETQYF	TGTGCCAGCTCACCATGGTCGACTAGCGGCCAAGAGACCCAGTACTTC
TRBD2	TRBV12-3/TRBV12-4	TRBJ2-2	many	CASSPAGVPDTGELFF	TGTGCCAGCAGCCCCGCGGGGGTGCCGGACACCGGGGAGCTGTTTTTT
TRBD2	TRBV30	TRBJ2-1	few	CAWHRGGFYNEQFF	TGTGCCTGGCATCGGGGGGGGTTCTACAATGAGCAGTTCTTC
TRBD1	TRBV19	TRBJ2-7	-	CASRKIGQGLSYEQYF	TGTGCCAGTAGAAAAATAGGACAGGGTCTCTCCTACGAGCAGTACTTC
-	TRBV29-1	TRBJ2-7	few	CSVVTATYEQYF	TGCAGCGTCGTTACAGCCACCTACGAGCAGTACTTC
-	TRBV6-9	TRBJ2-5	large	CASSYPPGQGGETQYF	TGTGCCAGCAGTTACCCCCCCGGACAGGGAGGGGAGACCCAGTACTTC
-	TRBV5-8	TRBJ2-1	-	CASSLGLINEQFF	TGTGCCAGCAGCTTGGGACTCATTAATGAGCAGTTCTTC
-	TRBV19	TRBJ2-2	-	CASRPGALNTGELFF	TGTGCCAGTAGGCCCGGGGCCCTGAACACCGGGGAGCTGTTTTTT
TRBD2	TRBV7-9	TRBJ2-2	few	CASGVLAGGELFF	TGTGCCAGCGGCGTACTAGCGGGCGGGGAGCTGTTTTTT
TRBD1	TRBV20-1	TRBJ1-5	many	CSARDLRTGVAQPQHF	TGCAGTGCTAGAGATCTCAGGACAGGGGTTGCTCAGCCCCAGCATTTT
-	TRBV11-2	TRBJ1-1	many	CASSTRTGPMNTEAFF	TGTGCCAGCAGCACCAGGACGGGGCCAATGAACACTGAAGCTTTCTTT
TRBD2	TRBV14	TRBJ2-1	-	CASSARGGYNEQFF	TGTGCCAGCAGCGCGCGGGGGGGCTACAATGAGCAGTTCTTC
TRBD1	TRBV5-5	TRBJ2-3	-	CASSFRQGVGTQYF	TGTGCCAGCAGCTTCCGACAGGGTGTGGGTACGCAGTATTTT
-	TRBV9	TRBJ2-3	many	CASSVVASTDTQYF	TGTGCCAGCAGCGTAGTTGCTAGCACAGATACGCAGTATTTT
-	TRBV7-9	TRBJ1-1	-	CASSQSSGPTKSGTEAFF	TGTGCCAGCAGCCAATCGTCAGGGCCTACAAAGAGTGGCACTGAAGCTTTCTTT
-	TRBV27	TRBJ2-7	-	CASSQTPLPLYEQYF	TGTGCCAGCAGTCAAACACCACTGCCACTCTACGAGCAGTACTTC
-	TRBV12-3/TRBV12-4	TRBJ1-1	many	CASRPDRLYTEAFF	TGTGCCAGCAGACCCGACAGGCTGTACACTGAAGCTTTCTTT
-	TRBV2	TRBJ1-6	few	CASSGSAPSSYNSPLHF	TGTGCCAGCAGTGGATCAGCGCCTAGCTCCTATAATTCACCCCTCCACTTT
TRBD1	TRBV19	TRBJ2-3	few	CASATDREWKYF	TGTGCCAGCGCCACCGACAGGGAATGGAAGTATTTT
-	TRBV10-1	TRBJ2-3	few	CASSDSPRDTQYF	TGCGCCAGCTCGGACTCCCCAAGGGATACGCAGTATTTT
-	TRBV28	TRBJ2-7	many	CATMGVVPGSYEQYF	TGTGCCACCATGGGAGTGGTGCCGGGCTCCTACGAGCAGTACTTC
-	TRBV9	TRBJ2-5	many	CASSPPGDQETQYF	TGTGCCAGCAGCCCTCCAGGGGACCAAGAGACCCAGTACTTC
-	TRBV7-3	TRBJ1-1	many	CASSSRWNTEAFF	TGTGCCAGCAGCTCGAGGTGGAACACTGAAGCTTTCTTT
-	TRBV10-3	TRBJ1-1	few	CAIGTRGDSTEAFF	TGTGCCATCGGTACAAGGGGGGATAGCACTGAAGCTTTCTTT
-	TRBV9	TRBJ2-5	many	CASSVSLGETQYF	TGTGCCAGCAGCGTATCCCTCGGAGAGACCCAGTACTTC
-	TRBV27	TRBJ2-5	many	CASSSTQQARRGTQYF	TGTGCCAGCAGTTCCACCCAACAGGCCCGCCGGGGGACCCAGTACTTC
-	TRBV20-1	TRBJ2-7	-	CSARAASSGYEQYF	TGCAGTGCTAGAGCCGCTAGTTCTGGCTACGAGCAGTACTTC
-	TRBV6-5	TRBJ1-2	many	CASSYSDAGYTF	TGTGCCAGCAGTTACTCCGACGCGGGCTACACCTTC
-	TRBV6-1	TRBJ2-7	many	CASSKGLIRYEQYF	TGTGCCAGCAGTAAGGGACTTATCCGCTACGAGCAGTACTTC
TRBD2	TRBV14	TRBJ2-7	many	CASSQDNPAGVTSYEQYF	TGTGCCAGCAGCCAAGATAATCCAGCGGGAGTAACCTCCTACGAGCAGTACTTC
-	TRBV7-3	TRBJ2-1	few	CASSLSGTYNEQFF	TGTGCCAGCAGCTTAAGCGGAACCTACAATGAGCAGTTCTTC
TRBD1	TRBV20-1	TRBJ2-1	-	CSAREPDRGDNEQFF	TGCAGTGCTAGAGAGCCGGACAGGGGCGACAATGAGCAGTTCTTC
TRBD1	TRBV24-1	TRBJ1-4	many	CATSDPGTAKNEKLFF	TGTGCCACCAGTGACCCCGGGACAGCAAAAAATGAAAAACTGTTTTTT
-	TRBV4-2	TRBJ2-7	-	CASSSQGRYEQYF	TGTGCCAGCAGCTCTCAGGGGCGGTACGAGCAGTACTTC
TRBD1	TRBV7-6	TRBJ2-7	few	CASSLEGTGGSEQYF	TGTGCCAGCAGCTTAGAAGGGACAGGGGGAAGCGAGCAGTACTTC
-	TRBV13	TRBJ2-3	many	CASGPGSTDTQYF	TGTGCCAGCGGCCCTGGTAGCACAGATACGCAGTATTTT
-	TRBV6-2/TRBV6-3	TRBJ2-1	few	CASLASRRIEQFF	TGTGCCAGCCTAGCTAGCAGGAGGATTGAGCAGTTCTTC
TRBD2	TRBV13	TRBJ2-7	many	CASSSQGLAESYEQYF	TGTGCCAGCAGCTCACAAGGACTAGCGGAATCCTACGAGCAGTACTTC
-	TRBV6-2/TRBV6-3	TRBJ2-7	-	CASSPQTTSKSYEQYF	TGTGCCAGCTCACCCCAGACAACCTCAAAATCCTACGAGCAGTACTTC
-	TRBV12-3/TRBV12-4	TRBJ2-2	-	CASTRFSNTGELFF	TGTGCCAGCACCCGCTTCTCGAACACCGGGGAGCTGTTTTTT
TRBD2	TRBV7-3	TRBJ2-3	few	CASSLTGRLAGGDTQYF	TGTGCCAGCAGCTTAACGGGTCGTCTAGCGGGAGGAGATACGCAGTATTTT
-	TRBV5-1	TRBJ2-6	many	CASSAGSSGANVLTF	TGCGCCAGCAGCGCGGGGAGTTCTGGGGCCAACGTCCTGACTTTC
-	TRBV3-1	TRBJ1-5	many	CASSQGDTGNQPQHF	TGTGCCAGCAGCCAAGGGGACACAGGCAATCAGCCCCAGCATTTT
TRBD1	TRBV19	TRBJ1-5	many	CASSGQDYSNQPQHF	TGTGCCAGTAGCGGACAGGATTATAGCAATCAGCCCCAGCATTTT
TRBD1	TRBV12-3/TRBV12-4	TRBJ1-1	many	CASSRNRGQNTEAFF	TGTGCCAGCAGTAGGAACAGGGGGCAGAACACTGAAGCTTTCTTT
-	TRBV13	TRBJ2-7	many	CASRTQQGSYEQYF	TGTGCCAGCAGGACCCAACAGGGTTCCTACGAGCAGTACTTC
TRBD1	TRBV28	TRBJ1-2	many	CASSPGTGIHGYTF	TGTGCCAGCAGTCCCGGGACAGGGATTCATGGCTACACCTTC
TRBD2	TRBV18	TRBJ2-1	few	CASSPGLAGHNEQFF	TGTGCCAGCTCCCCGGGACTAGCGGGTCACAATGAGCAGTTCTTC
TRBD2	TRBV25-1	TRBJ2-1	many	CASSLSGSVTGQFF	TGTGCCAGCAGTCTAAGCGGGAGCGTTACCGGGCAGTTCTTC
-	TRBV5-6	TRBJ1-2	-	CASSSGLLGYTF	TGTGCCAGCAGCTCGGGCCTGCTTGGCTACACCTTC
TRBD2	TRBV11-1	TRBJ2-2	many	CASSRRGGRRTGELFF	TGTGCCAGCAGCCGCCGGGGCGGGAGGCGCACCGGGGAGCTGTTTTTT
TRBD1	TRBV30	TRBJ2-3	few	CAWSIGTGADTQYF	TGTGCCTGGTCAATCGGGACAGGCGCAGATACGCAGTATTTT
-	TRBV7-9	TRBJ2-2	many	CASSLVAVNTGELFF	TGTGCCAGCAGCTTAGTGGCCGTCAACACCGGGGAGCTGTTTTTT
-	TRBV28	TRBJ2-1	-	CASRAQESSYNEQFF	TGTGCCAGCAGAGCTCAGGAGAGCTCCTACAATGAGCAGTTCTTC